A single sample gave rise to the 26 T cell receptor beta chains below, sequenced in a study of graft-versus-host responses after intestinal transplantation. Assay used: immunoSEQ multiplex PCR; TCRdb lists only in-frame clones, some missing. The data show 18,000 or so clones, around 95% seen once. This specimen was PBMCs, taken 23 days after intestinal transplant. The receptors come from a human patient who received an intestinal transplant, so some T cells may come from the graft donor.

This chain uses TRBV4-1 with TRBJ2-7; D not resolved. Trimming took 1 base from V and 10 from J, leaving 26 bases between them. The CDR3 consists of 17 residues. CDR1 and CDR2 (germline): MGHRA, YSYEKL. CDR3 residues: CASSQGWSDRWNIGQYF. The CDR3 coding sequence is TGCGCCAGCAGCCAAGGGTGGAGTGACCGCTGGAATATTGGACAGTACTTC.

As regards this clone: At one end, the junction sequence differs from germline, possibly due to a read error. This rearrangement joins TRBV7-2 to TRBJ2-1; unclear D gene. In germline, CDR1 is SGHTA, CDR2 FQGNSA. CDR3 length equals 12 residues. The CDR3 DNA reads as TGTGCCAGCAGCTTAACGGGCAATGAGCAGCTCTTC. It specifies CASSLTGNEQLF. The whole variable domain, filled in from reference TRBV7-2 and TRBJ2-1, reads GAGVSQSPSNKVTEKGKDVELRCDPISGHTALYWYRQSLGQGLEFLIYFQGNSAPDKSGLPSDRFSAERTGGSVSTLTIQRTQQEDSAVYLCASSLTGNEQLFGPGTRLTVL.

V usage is TRBV10-3 and J usage is TRBJ2-6, with 8 bases that match TRBD1. In germline, CDR1 is ENHRY, CDR2 SYGVKD. The CDR3 has 18 amino acids. The V gene end was trimmed by 3 bases and the J gene end by 0 bases; junction bases not matched to a gene: 7. The CDR3 region is CAISDGDRGLSGANVLTF. The CDR3 region has the DNA TGTGCCATCAGTGATGGAGACAGGGGACTCTCTGGGGCCAACGTCCTGACTTTC.

This chain connects TRBV7-8 to TRBJ2-4; D might be TRBD1 (6 bases). CDR1 and CDR2 from the germline V gene are SGHVS and FQNEAQ. V shed 4 bases and J shed 6 bases, with 13 bases lying between them. The length of the CDR3 is 14 residues. The CDR3 region is CASSYRAIGNIQYF. The CDR3 DNA follows: TGTGCCAGCAGCTACAGGGCGATAGGAAACATTCAGTACTTC. Looking up the rest from reference TRBV7-8 and TRBJ2-4 gives the full variable domain: GAGVSQSPRYKVAKRGQDVALRCDPISGHVSLFWYQQALGQGPEFLTYFQNEAQLDKSGLPSDRFFAERPEGSVSTLKIQRTQQEDSAVYLCASSYRAIGNIQYFGAGTRLSVL.

The chain couples TRBV6-5 to TRBJ1-2; D is unresolved. Trimming removed 0 bases from V and 3 bases from J, with 8 bases in between. The CDR3 contains 14 residues. CDR1 is MNHEY, CDR2 SVGAGI, per germline. Here the CDR3 reads CASSYSLSDYGYTF. CDR3 DNA sequence: TGTGCCAGCAGTTACTCATTGTCAGACTATGGCTACACCTTC.

This clone was seen once. As DNA, the CDR3 is TGTGCCAGCAGTTATTCCCAAGGTACCACAGATACGCAGTATTTT. This sequence encodes CASSYSQGTTDTQYF. The chain combines TRBV6-5 with TRBJ2-3, with D unresolved. The CDR3 runs to 15 residues. Trimming took off 3 bases at V and 2 bases at J, with 12 bases between the two ends. CDR1 and CDR2 from the germline V gene are MNHEY and SVGAGI.

The chain uses TRBV19 and TRBJ1-3, with D uncertain. The CDR3 is 16 residues long. Germline V gene lookup returns CDR1 LNHDA and CDR2 SQIVND (reference sequence). V was clipped by 3 bases and J by 1 base, with 13 bases between them. The CDR3 loop is CASSMWRPLSGNTIYF. In DNA form, the CDR3 reads TGTGCCAGTAGTATGTGGAGACCTCTTTCTGGAAACACCATATATTTT.

This rearrangement joins TRBV28 to TRBJ2-7; TRBD2 might be the D (6 bases). The CDR3 is made up of 14 amino acids. Germline CDR1 MDHEN, CDR2 SYDVKM. Trimming left V 8 bases short and J 2 bases short, with 16 bases between. The CDR3 nucleotides are TGTGCCAGCGCTTTAACCGGGGGACCCTACGAGCAGTACTTC. Protein product: CASALTGGPYEQYF.

This chain uses TRBV7-9 with TRBJ2-5; TRBD1 agrees at 9 bases. Germline lookup yields CDR1 SEHNR and CDR2 FQNEAQ (reference sequence). This CDR3 is 18 amino acids long. V lost 4 bases, J lost 5 bases, and 17 bases stayed unmatched. The DNA of the CDR3 is TGTGCCAGCAGCTACCGGGACAGGGATGCGGGAAGCATCGAGACCCAGTACTTC. It yields the protein CASSYRDRDAGSIETQYF.

This chain links TRBV6-6 with TRBJ2-5; 9 bases match TRBD1. Germline V lookup: CDR1 MNHNY, CDR2 SVGAGI (reference sequence). The CDR3 contains 14 residues. Unmatched junction bases numbered 3, after V lost 5 bases and J lost 2 bases. Here the CDR3 DNA reads TGTGCCAGCAGTCGACAGGGGGGACAAGAGACCCAGTACTTC. Protein: CASSRQGGQETQYF.

The rearrangement uses TRBV7-9 and TRBJ2-1; TRBD2 matches at 8 bases. V was clipped by 3 bases and J by 4 bases; unmatched bases: 5. This CDR3 has 15 amino acids. The germline V gene has CDR1 SEHNR and CDR2 FQNEAQ (reference sequence). This chain's CDR3 is CASSLGTSRYNEQFF. In DNA, the CDR3 is TGTGCCAGCAGCTTGGGGACTAGTCGGTACAATGAGCAGTTCTTC.

The chain employs TRBV27 and TRBJ2-1; 8 nucleotides align to TRBD2. Trimming took 1 base from V and 5 from J; bases not matched to a gene: 7. The germline gives CDR1 MNHEY, CDR2 SMNVEV (reference sequence). There are 16 residues in the CDR3. CDR3 sequence reads: CASSLFWTSSNNEQFF. DNA for the CDR3: TGTGCCAGCAGTTTATTTTGGACTAGCTCTAACAATGAGCAGTTCTTC.

The chain couples TRBV19 to TRBJ2-7; 13 nucleotides align to TRBD2. The CDR3 length is 16 residues. Looked up from germline, CDR1 is LNHDA and CDR2 is SQIVND (reference sequence). J was trimmed by 2 bases and V by 4 bases; bases with no gene match: 5. CDR3 nucleotides: TGTGCCAGTAGTACTGCCGGGACTAGCGGGACCTACGAGCAGTACTTC. Its protein product is CASSTAGTSGTYEQYF.

The chain carries TRBV19 and TRBJ2-5; D gene uncertain. V shed 4 bases and J shed 1 base, with 13 bases lying between them. This CDR3 is 15 amino acids long. The germline CDR1 and CDR2 sequences are LNHDA and SQIVND (reference sequence). CDR3 loop: CASSTPGGSQETQYF. The CDR3 DNA is TGTGCCAGTAGTACCCCGGGCGGCTCCCAAGAGACCCAGTACTTC. Full variable domain (missing parts from reference TRBV19 and TRBJ2-5): DGGITQSPKYLFRKEGQNVTLSCEQNLNHDAMYWYRQDPGQGLRLIYYSQIVNDFQKGDIAEGYSVSREKKESFPLTVTSAQKNPTAFYLCASSTPGGSQETQYFGPGTRLLVL.

In DNA form, the CDR3 reads TGTGCCAGCGAGGGACAGGGGGAGACCCAGTACTTC. It encodes CASEGQGETQYF. The chain combines TRBV11-1 with TRBJ2-5; 10 bases match TRBD1. The trim removed 8 bases at V and 5 bases at J, leaving 2 bases unmatched. The CDR3 has 12 amino acids. The germline CDR1 and CDR2 sequences are SGHAT and FQDESV (reference sequence).

The chain links TRBV2 to TRBJ2-1; 11 bases align to TRBD1. V lost 6 bases to trimming and J lost 2 bases; unmatched junction nucleotides: 3. The CDR3 extends over 15 amino acids. Germline values: CDR1 SNHLY, CDR2 FYNNEI. The CDR3 DNA is TGTGCCAGCAGGCCGGGACAGGGGGCCTACAATGAGCAGTTCTTC. It encodes CASRPGQGAYNEQFF.

The chain is built from TRBV27 and TRBJ1-5; D is ambiguous. The CDR3 loop spans 14 amino acids. V shed 6 bases and J shed 1 base, with 10 bases lying between them. In germline, CDR1 is MNHEY, CDR2 SMNVEV (reference sequence). Written as DNA, the CDR3 is TGTGCCAGCAGGGGTGGGTTGAGCAATCAGCCCCAGCATTTT. This encodes CASRGGLSNQPQHF.

The chain recombines TRBV7-9 with TRBJ2-7; D not resolved. Germline-derived CDR1 and CDR2 are SEHNR and FQNEAQ (reference sequence). This CDR3 region has 13 residues. The V gene lost 2 bases and the J gene lost 4 bases, with 9 bases spanning the gap. CDR3 coding DNA: TGTGCCAGCAGCTTATCGGATTGGTACGAGCAGTACTTC. As protein: CASSLSDWYEQYF.

This chain links TRBV9 with TRBJ2-7; maybe TRBD2 (5 bases). This CDR3 is 14 amino acids long. CDR1 SGDLS and CDR2 YYNGEE come from the germline V gene. V lost 3 bases and J lost 2, with 12 bases in between. The CDR3 loop is CASSAGSYTYEQYF. CDR3 DNA sequence: TGTGCCAGCAGCGCGGGATCCTACACCTACGAGCAGTACTTC.

The rearrangement links TRBV7-9 to TRBJ1-1, with D unclear. This CDR3 has 13 residues. V was shortened by 5 bases and J by 1 base, with 8 bases between the two germline ends. From germline, CDR1 is SEHNR and CDR2 FQNEAQ (reference sequence). In DNA, the CDR3 is TGTGCCAGCAGCCATCCACCGAACACTGAAGCTTTCTTT. It specifies CASSHPPNTEAFF.

This clone appeared once. V and J are TRBV18 and TRBJ1-1, with D unclear. The CDR3 has 14 amino acids. Trimming left V 2 bases short and J 2 bases short, with 9 bases between. From germline, CDR1 is KGHSH and CDR2 LQKENI. CDR3 amino acids: CASSPVTVNTEAFF. CDR3 bases: TGTGCCAGCTCACCAGTCACAGTTAACACTGAAGCTTTCTTT.

The chain couples TRBV6-1 to TRBJ2-6, with D possibly matching TRBD1 (6 bases). The CDR3 length is 15 residues. The germline V and J ends were trimmed by 2 bases and 2 bases, with 7 bases remaining between them. Germline V CDR1 and CDR2: MNHNS, SASEGT. The DNA for the CDR3 is TGTGCCAGCAGTGAAAACAGGGCTGGGGCCAACGTCCTGACTTTC. This translates into CASSENRAGANVLTF.

The chain carries TRBV4-1 and TRBJ2-2; 13 bases are shared with TRBD2. The CDR3 loop spans 16 amino acids. CDR1 MGHRA and CDR2 YSYEKL come from the germline V gene. The junction had 3 bases not matched to a gene; V was cut back by 3 bases and J by 5 bases. The CDR3 sequence: CASSHPGLAGTGELFF. DNA of the CDR3: TGCGCCAGCAGCCACCCGGGACTAGCGGGAACCGGGGAGCTGTTTTTT.

The DNA for the CDR3 is TGTGGCATATGCCGTATGATAACACAAAGTCGGGCCAACGTCCTGACTTTC. Its protein is CGICRMITQSRANVLTF. The rearrangement links TRBV8-2 to TRBJ2-6; no check of the table's D call, TRBD1, against the DNA was made. TRBV8-2 is listed as a pseudogene. The CDR3 runs 17 residues.

The J gene is TRBJ2-1, the V gene TRBV7-8; D uncertain. V gave up 1 base and J gave up 4 bases, with 5 bases separating them. The CDR3 is made up of 13 amino acids. Germline V gene data show CDR1 as SGHVS and CDR2 as FQNEAQ. CDR3: CASSLVEYNEQFF. CDR3 nucleotides: TGTGCCAGCAGCTTAGTTGAATACAATGAGCAGTTCTTC.

The CDR3 loop reads CASSSFEREGGETQYF. The CDR3 DNA follows: TGCGCCAGCAGCTCGTTCGAGCGGGAGGGCGGGGAGACCCAGTACTTC. V gene TRBV5-1 combines with J gene TRBJ2-5; 10 bases align to TRBD2. This CDR3 spans 16 amino acids. V was pared by 3 bases and J by 5 bases, with 10 bases of the junction left unmatched. In germline, CDR1 is SGHRS, CDR2 YFSETQ.